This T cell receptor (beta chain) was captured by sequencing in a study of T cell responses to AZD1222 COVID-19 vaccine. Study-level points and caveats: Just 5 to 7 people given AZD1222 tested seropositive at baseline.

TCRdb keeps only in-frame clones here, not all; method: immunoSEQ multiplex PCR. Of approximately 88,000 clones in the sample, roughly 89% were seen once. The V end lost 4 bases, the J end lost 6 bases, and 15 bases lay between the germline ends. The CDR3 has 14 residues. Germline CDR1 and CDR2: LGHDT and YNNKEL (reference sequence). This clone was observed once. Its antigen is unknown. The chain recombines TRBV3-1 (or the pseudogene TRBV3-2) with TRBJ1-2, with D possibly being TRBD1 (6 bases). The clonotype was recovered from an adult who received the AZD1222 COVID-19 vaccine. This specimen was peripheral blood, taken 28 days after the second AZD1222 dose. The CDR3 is CASSPLGNRDGYTF. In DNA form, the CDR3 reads TGTGCCAGCAGCCCATTAGGGAACAGGGATGGCTACACCTTC.